This T cell receptor (beta chain) appears in the sequencing data of a study of response to subunit inactivated influenza vaccine. Germline V gene sequence: CDR1 SQVTM, CDR2 ANQGSEA. The V gene lost 5 bases and the J gene lost 3 bases, with 14 bases spanning the gap. This CDR3 contains 14 residues. This clonotype was counted between two and nine times. Antigen unknown. General study results and limits: The authors put forward the suggestion that each seasonal influenza vaccination may bring in only a limited number of new T cells.

MiXCR, applied by TCRdb to the RT-PCR reads, yields one record per CDR3 protein. This sample has more than 150,000 distinct CDR3 sequences, with around 9% found just once. This specimen consisted of non-naive T cells sorted from PBMCs, obtained on the day of vaccination. The receptor was derived from a man aged 50 or older who received an inactivated influenza vaccine. The J gene is TRBJ2-1, the V gene TRBV29-1; D unclear. Here the CDR3 reads CSVRGKGLYNEQFF. DNA for the CDR3: TGCAGCGTTAGAGGAAAAGGCCTCTACAATGAGCAGTTCTTC.